Shown below are 7 T cell receptor beta chains from a single sample sequenced in a study of cytomegalovirus exposure and HLA in healthy donors. The PCR contained 60 Vbeta and 13 Jbeta primers. The table came from immunoSEQ multiplex PCR; TCRdb's copy has only in-frame clones and leaves some out. The data hold some 150,000 clones, with 65% to 85% observed a single time. Material: PBMCs. The receptors originated from a woman between 40 and 50 years old in good health and CMV-seropositive.

Turning to this clone: An end of the junction does not agree with germline; a read error may underlie this. The rearrangement uses TRBV4-2 and TRBJ1-2; D may be TRBD1 (6 bases). The germline CDR1 and CDR2 sequences are LGHNA and YNFKEQ. CDR3 length: 16 residues. Here the CDR3 DNA reads TGTGCCAGCTGCCAACCCCGGCTGGGGGCTACCTATGGCTACACCTTC. This gives the protein CASCQPRLGATYGYTF.

The chain couples TRBV30 to TRBJ2-7; perhaps TRBD2 as D (5 bases). From germline, CDR1 is GTSNPN and CDR2 SVGIG (reference sequence). The CDR3 extends over 13 amino acids. Trimming cost V 2 bases and J 6 bases, with 14 bases left between them. CDR3 region: CAWSIGESSEQYF. The CDR3 DNA sequence: TGTGCCTGGAGTATCGGGGAGTCATCCGAGCAGTACTTC.

Comments on this clone: In this CDR3 the conserved last residue, phenylalanine or tryptophan, is missing, so a read error is likely. The V call is TRBV27, the J call TRBJ2-7, with 11 positions matching TRBD2. The trim removed 7 bases at V and 7 bases at J, leaving 9 bases unmatched. The germline gives CDR1 MNHEY, CDR2 SMNVEV (reference sequence). The CDR3 has 14 amino acids. CDR3 protein: CASKKVGLAEEQYL. CDR3 coding DNA: TGTGCCAGCAAGAAAGTGGGACTAGCGGAAGAGCAGTACCTC.

A single count supports this clone. The chain joins TRBV7-9 to TRBJ2-3; 13 bases are shared with TRBD2. The CDR3 has 16 amino acids. Germline loops: CDR1 SEHNR, CDR2 FQNEAQ (reference sequence). After removal of 4 bases from V and 2 bases from J, the junction contained 3 bases not matched to a gene. CDR3 region: CASSSTSGGITDTQYF. The CDR3 DNA sequence: TGTGCCAGCAGCTCGACTAGCGGGGGGATCACAGATACGCAGTATTTT.

The CDR3, as DNA: TGTGCCAGCAGCCGGCCGTTAGCGGGGAACTACGAGCAGTACTTC. The encoded protein is CASSRPLAGNYEQYF. This sequence joins TRBV5-4 and TRBJ2-7; 8 bases are shared with TRBD2. This CDR3 has 15 amino acids. V lost 4 bases and J lost 3; bases outside the gene matches: 9. Germline V CDR1 and CDR2: SGHNT, YYREEE (reference sequence).

This clone has only a few counts. The chain combines TRBV6-5 with TRBJ1-5; 8 bases align to TRBD1. With 6 bases clipped from V and 3 bases from J, the junction kept 7 bases outside the gene matches. Germline V gene sequence: CDR1 MNHEY, CDR2 SVGAGI. This CDR3 region has 15 residues. The CDR3: CASRLGTGFNQPQHF. The CDR3 region has the DNA TGTGCCAGCAGACTCGGGACAGGTTTCAATCAGCCCCAGCATTTT.

The chain employs TRBV25-1 and TRBJ2-5; D perhaps matches TRBD2 (5 bases). The CDR3 spans 15 residues. The germline V gene has CDR1 MGHDK and CDR2 SYGVNS. Trimming removed 6 bases at V and 6 bases at J, with 20 bases between. The CDR3 DNA reads TGTGCCAGCAGCGGGATCGGGCCGGAAGGGAAGACCCAGTACTTC. This translates into CASSGIGPEGKTQYF.